Shown below are 23 T cell receptor beta chains from a single sample sequenced in a study of shared clonotypes between healthy human individuals. The assay was immunoSEQ multiplex PCR, and TCRdb's table has in-frame clones only and misses some. The sample lists 100,000 to 130,000 clones, 68% occurring once. Input material: memory CD8+ T cells sorted from blood. Stated subset: CD45RO+ cells pooled with CCR7-negative TemRA cells. The source of these receptors is a woman aged 30 to 39 in good health.

With respect to this clone: In the same sample, other DNA sequences code for this CDR3. J is TRBJ2-5 and V is TRBV27; D might be TRBD1 (5 bases). CDR1 and CDR2 from the germline V gene are MNHEY and SMNVEV (reference sequence). CDR3 length: 13 residues. Between the trimmed V and J ends, which lost 5 bases and 5 bases, there was a span of 12 bases. The CDR3 DNA reads as TGTGCCAGCAGTCCCCAGGGTAGGGAGACCCAGTACTTC. The encoded protein is CASSPQGRETQYF.

The sample holds many counts of this clone. The rearrangement uses TRBV6-1 and TRBJ1-2, with D perhaps TRBD1 (5 bases). The CDR3 contains 13 residues. V dropped 5 bases and J dropped 4 bases, with 11 bases sitting between them. Germline-derived CDR1 and CDR2 are MNHNS and SASEGT. The CDR3 here is CASSQDTIYGYTF. The CDR3, as DNA: TGTGCCAGCAGTCAGGACACGATCTATGGCTACACCTTC.

This clone was observed a few times. The rearrangement uses TRBV5-6 and TRBJ1-2; D is undetermined. The V end was cut by 4 bases, the J end by 6 bases, with 16 bases between. CDR1 is SGHDT, CDR2 YYEEEE, per germline. The CDR3 totals 14 residues. CDR3 sequence reads: CASSLTTRTDGYTF. The CDR3 DNA follows: TGTGCCAGCAGCCTCACGACGAGGACGGATGGCTACACCTTC.

Worth noting for this clone: Distinct nucleotide sequences in the sample also encode this CDR3. This sequence joins TRBV2 and TRBJ2-1, with unresolved D. This CDR3 spans 15 amino acids. In germline, CDR1 is SNHLY, CDR2 FYNNEI. Trimming took off 2 bases at V and 0 bases at J, with 8 bases between the two ends. This chain's CDR3 is CASSESGSSYNEQFF. CDR3 DNA: TGTGCCAGCAGTGAAAGTGGTAGCTCCTACAATGAGCAGTTCTTC.

The chain uses TRBV4-2 and TRBJ2-1; 10 bases are shared with TRBD2. In germline, CDR1 is LGHNA, CDR2 YNFKEQ. This CDR3 region has 15 residues. Trimming at V came to 2 bases and at J to 9 bases, leaving 7 bases not matched to a gene. For the CDR3, the DNA is TGTGCCAGCAGCCAACTAGCGGGAGAGGGGGGTGAGCAGTTCTTC. Translating it yields CASSQLAGEGGEQFF.

The V and J genes are TRBV29-1 and TRBJ1-2; no definite D call. There are 11 residues in the CDR3. Germline lookup yields CDR1 SQVTM and CDR2 ANQGSEA. V dropped 5 bases and J dropped 6 bases, with 10 bases sitting between them. The CDR3 reads CSVTTVNGYTF. The DNA of the CDR3 is TGCAGCGTTACCACGGTAAATGGCTACACCTTC.

The chain combines TRBV7-3 with TRBJ2-7; TRBD2 matches 11 bases. V shed 5 bases and J 5 bases; nucleotides not matched to a gene: 8. This CDR3 has 15 residues. The germline CDR1 and CDR2 sequences are SGHTA and FQGTGA. This CDR3 is CASSPQLAGAHEQYF. The CDR3 DNA reads as TGTGCCAGCAGCCCACAACTAGCGGGAGCCCACGAGCAGTACTTC. The variable domain in full, with the rest retrieved from reference TRBV7-3 and TRBJ2-7, is GAGVSQTPSNKVTEKGKYVELRCDPISGHTALYWYRQSLGQGPEFLIYFQGTGAADDSGLPNDRFFAVRPEGSVSTLKIQRTERGDSAVYLCASSPQLAGAHEQYFGPGTRLTVT.

This clone appeared a single time. This chain uses TRBV10-2 with TRBJ2-6; D is undetermined. CDR1 is WSHSY and CDR2 is SAAADI in the germline V gene. V dropped 2 bases and J dropped 0 bases, with 5 bases sitting between them. This CDR3 has 15 residues. DNA of the CDR3: TGCGCCAGCAGTGAGACGGACTCTGGGGCCAACGTCCTGACTTTC. This encodes CASSETDSGANVLTF.

This clone occurred many times. The chain recombines TRBV6-5 with TRBJ2-7; no clear D. Trimming shortened V by 4 bases and J by 4 bases, and 11 bases separated the two germline ends. This CDR3 comprises 13 residues. Germline V lookup: CDR1 MNHEY, CDR2 SVGAGI. The CDR3 sequence: CASSSGTQYEQYF. In DNA, the CDR3 is TGTGCCAGCAGTTCCGGCACCCAATACGAGCAGTACTTC.

The chain has TRBV29-1 and TRBJ2-1; 10 positions match TRBD2. The CDR3 loop spans 16 amino acids. Germline V gives CDR1 SQVTM, CDR2 ANQGSEA. Trimming at V came to 7 bases and at J to 9 bases, leaving 18 bases not matched to a gene. The CDR3 sequence: CSAALDGSGRASEQFF. Written as DNA, the CDR3 is TGCAGCGCCGCTCTCGATGGGAGCGGGAGGGCCAGTGAGCAGTTCTTC.

The CDR3 is CASSNRAKDYGYTF. The CDR3 bases are TGTGCCAGCAGCAACCGGGCCAAGGACTATGGCTACACCTTC. This chain uses TRBV5-4 with TRBJ1-2; D not resolved. The CDR3 loop spans 14 amino acids. The germline V and J ends were trimmed by 4 bases and 3 bases, with 13 bases remaining between them. CDR1 SGHNT and CDR2 YYREEE come from the germline V gene (reference sequence). The entire variable domain, with the rest obtained from reference TRBV5-4 and TRBJ1-2, is as follows: ETGVTQSPTHLIKTRGQQVTLRCSSQSGHNTVSWYQQALGQGPQFIFQYYREEENGRGNFPPRFSGLQFPNYSSELNVNALELDDSALYLCASSNRAKDYGYTFGSGTRLTVV.

This clone was seen at least ten times. V and J are TRBV4-2 and TRBJ2-7; D unresolved. CDR1 and CDR2 from the germline V gene are LGHNA and YNFKEQ. V was pared by 5 bases and J by 1 base, with 15 bases between. The CDR3 extends over 15 amino acids. The CDR3 DNA sequence: TGTGCCAGCAGCATTCCTGGGTCGCAATCCTACGAGCAGTACTTC. As protein: CASSIPGSQSYEQYF.

The chain couples TRBV28 to TRBJ2-2; 8 nucleotides align to TRBD2. Germline V gene sequence: CDR1 MDHEN, CDR2 SYDVKM. The V gene end was trimmed by 6 bases and the J gene end by 8 bases; junction bases not matched to a gene: 8. The CDR3 covers 14 residues. This CDR3 is CASSLAGWTGELFF. For the CDR3, the DNA is TGTGCCAGCAGCTTAGCGGGGTGGACGGGGGAGCTGTTTTTT. Supplemented by reference TRBV28 and TRBJ2-2, the full variable domain reads DVKVTQSSRYLVKRTGEKVFLECVQDMDHENMFWYRQDPGLGLRLIYFSYDVKMKEKGDIPEGYSVSREKKERFSLILESASTNQTSMYLCASSLAGWTGELFFGEGSRLTVL.

This clone was counted many times. The chain uses TRBV6-1 and TRBJ1-5; D remains ambiguous. The CDR3 contains 14 residues. V lost 6 bases to trimming and J lost 0 bases, with 9 bases between them. Germline V gene data show CDR1 as MNHNS and CDR2 as SASEGT. The CDR3 nucleotides are TGTGCCAGCAGCCCCGAGTATAGCAATCAGCCCCAGCATTTT. This sequence encodes CASSPEYSNQPQHF.

This sequence joins TRBV25-1 and TRBJ2-7; 8 positions agree with TRBD2. The CDR3 length is 15 residues. The V gene end was trimmed by 3 bases and the J gene end by 3 bases; junction bases not matched to a gene: 7. CDR1 and CDR2 (germline): MGHDK, SYGVNS. The CDR3 sequence: CASSELREDFYEQYF. DNA of the CDR3: TGTGCCAGCAGTGAGTTGCGGGAGGATTTCTACGAGCAGTACTTC.

This sequence joins TRBV2 and TRBJ1-5; TRBD1 matches 9 bases. Germline V gene data show CDR1 as SNHLY and CDR2 as FYNNEI. With 3 bases clipped from V and 6 bases from J, the junction kept 6 bases outside the gene matches. CDR3 size: 15 residues. The CDR3 sequence is CASSDSDRGSQPQHF. In DNA, the CDR3 is TGTGCCAGCAGTGATTCAGACAGGGGGAGTCAGCCCCAGCATTTT.

V usage is TRBV6-1 and J usage is TRBJ2-3, with 7 positions matching TRBD2. V trimming: 3 bases; J trimming: 1 base; junction bases outside the gene matches: 7. The CDR3 covers 16 residues. Germline assignment: CDR1 MNHNS and CDR2 SASEGT. This chain's CDR3 is CASSDLAGLGTDTQYF. CDR3 in DNA: TGTGCCAGCAGTGACTTAGCGGGTCTAGGCACAGATACGCAGTATTTT.

This chain uses TRBV5-6 with TRBJ2-1; possibly TRBD1 for D (6 bases). The V gene's germline CDR1 is SGHDT and CDR2 YYEEEE. Trimming cost V 4 bases and J 5 bases, with 10 bases left between them. This CDR3 is built from 13 residues. The CDR3 sequence: CASSVTGNNEQFF. In DNA, the CDR3 is TGTGCCAGCAGCGTCACAGGGAACAATGAGCAGTTCTTC.

V and J are TRBV6-1 and TRBJ2-7; tentatively, D is TRBD1 or TRBD2 (6 bases each). This CDR3 contains 15 residues. CDR1 and CDR2 from the germline V gene are MNHNS and SASEGT. The germline V and J ends were trimmed by 5 bases and 4 bases, with 18 bases remaining between them. The CDR3 protein is CASSQGGLAIYEQYF. In nucleotides, the CDR3 is TGTGCCAGCAGTCAAGGGGGACTGGCAATATACGAGCAGTACTTC.

The chain couples TRBV19 to TRBJ2-5, with TRBD2 matching 11 bases. Matching the DNA end better, TRBJ2-7 makes the J call doubtful. CDR1 and CDR2 (germline): LNHDA, SQIVND (reference sequence). The CDR3 covers 16 residues. CDR3 bases: TGTGCCAGTAGTATAGGGCTAGCGGGAGGCACCTACGAGCAGTACTTC. It specifies CASSIGLAGGTYEQYF.

This clone was detected a few times. The rearrangement uses TRBV2 and TRBJ1-1; tentatively, D is TRBD1 (5 bases). This CDR3 has 14 residues. The V and J ends lost 6 bases and 2 bases respectively, with 13 bases between them. Germline CDR1 is SNHLY and CDR2 is FYNNEI. The CDR3 sequence is CASRTRASNTEAFF. The CDR3 nucleotides read TGTGCCAGCAGGACCAGGGCGTCCAACACTGAAGCTTTCTTT.

CDR3: CASTKDGDRLGDEQYF. For the CDR3, the DNA is TGTGCCAGCACCAAAGATGGGGACAGGTTGGGCGACGAGCAGTACTTC. This chain connects TRBV27 to TRBJ2-7; 8 positions agree with TRBD1. J was trimmed by 5 bases and V by 7 bases; bases with no gene match: 16. Germline values: CDR1 MNHEY, CDR2 SMNVEV (reference sequence). The CDR3 extends over 16 amino acids.

In this sample, this clone turned up many times. This chain connects TRBV14 to TRBJ2-5; 13 positions agree with TRBD2. The assigned J gene may be wrong: the sequence end matches TRBJ2-7 better. The CDR3 runs 19 residues. Germline CDR1 SGHDN, CDR2 FVKESK. CDR3 DNA: TGTGCCAGCAGCCAGTACCCCGGGACTAGCGGGAAAGACCCCTACGAGCAGTACTTC. Amino acids: CASSQYPGTSGKDPYEQYF.